This is a list of T cell receptor beta chains from one sample in a study of metastatic and nonmetastatic thyroid tumors. Using MiXCR, TCRdb reanalyzed the PCR reads. This table has tens of thousands of clones, over 10% appearing once. The sequenced sample consisted of blood. These TCRs come from a male donor with papillary thyroid cancer or a benign thyroid nodule (not recorded which). Some clones in this sample may be carry-over from other donors' samples. The CDR3 runs from the conserved cysteine through the conserved F or W. A D gene is named only where the DNA matches it firmly. Clone size is stated in some rows and not others, as once, few, many or a class when expanded.

d_call	v_call	clone_size	j_call	cdr3_nt	cdr3_aa
.	TRBV11-2	.	TRBJ1-3	TGTGCCAGCAGCTTAGATCGTACGAGGGGAAACACCATATATTTT	CASSLDRTRGNTIYF
TRBD1	TRBV6-1	many	TRBJ2-1	TGTGCCAGCAGACGGGACAGGGCAGGTGAGCAGTTCTTC	CASRRDRAGEQFF
.	TRBV5-4	many	TRBJ1-2	TGTGCCAGCAGCTTGGACCTCGGGGCCGCCTATGGCTACACCTTC	CASSLDLGAAYGYTF
.	TRBV12-3/TRBV12-4	few	TRBJ1-4	TGTGCCAGCAGTCCGAGAGGTGGGGAAAAACTGTTTTTT	CASSPRGGEKLFF
.	TRBV28	.	TRBJ1-6	TGTCCCAGCAGTTTTACGGATTCACCCATCCACTTT	CPSSFTDSPIHF
.	TRBV12-3/TRBV12-4	few	TRBJ1-2	TGTGCCAGCAGCATACATGGAGACTATGGCTACACCTTC	CASSIHGDYGYTF
.	TRBV11-2	many	TRBJ2-1	TGTGCCAGCAGCCCCCCAGGGACCCCCTATAATGAGCAGTTCTTC	CASSPPGTPYNEQFF
.	TRBV30	many	TRBJ2-5	TGTGCCTGGACGAGGGACCAAGAGACCCAGTACTTC	CAWTRDQETQYF
.	TRBV5-1	many	TRBJ1-1	TGCGCCAGCAGCTTGGCCGGGTTTTACACTGAAGCTTTCTTT	CASSLAGFYTEAFF
.	TRBV20-1	many	TRBJ1-2	TGCAGTGCTAGAGCACCGGGGGCCAGGGATCCCCCTAACTATGGCTACACCTTC	CSARAPGARDPPNYGYTF
.	TRBV7-7	many	TRBJ2-5	TGTGCTAGCAGCCTGACAGAAAGCGGGGAGACCCAGTACTTC	CASSLTESGETQYF
TRBD1	TRBV29-1	many	TRBJ2-4	TGCAGCGTTGCCCCCCGACAGGGTGGCATTCAGTACTTC	CSVAPRQGGIQYF
.	TRBV14	many	TRBJ2-7	TGTGCCAGCAGCCAAGGGGCAGGCCTTACCTTTTACGAGCAGTACTTC	CASSQGAGLTFYEQYF
.	TRBV6-2/TRBV6-3	many	TRBJ2-1	TGTGCCAGCAGTTACCCACGGGCCCGTCGGCCGTTCTTC	CASSYPRARRPFF
.	TRBV27	many	TRBJ1-4	TGTGCCAGCAGTTCGTTAGGGAGTGGTAATGAAAAACTGTTTTTT	CASSSLGSGNEKLFF
.	TRBV30	.	TRBJ1-3	TGTGCCTGGAGTGTGTTTGGTTTAAGAAACACCATATATTTT	CAWSVFGLRNTIYF
.	TRBV9	.	TRBJ2-1	TGTGCCAGCAGCGTGGAGGTGGCCCAGGGGAATGAGCAGTTCTTC	CASSVEVAQGNEQFF
.	TRBV7-8	many	TRBJ1-4	TGTGCCAGCAGCTTAGGTGGTAATGAAAAACTGTTTTTT	CASSLGGNEKLFF
.	TRBV6-1	many	TRBJ2-1	TGTGCCAGCAGCTCACCCCTCGCGAGCTCCTACAATGAGCAGTTCTTC	CASSSPLASSYNEQFF
.	TRBV10-1	few	TRBJ1-1	TGCGCCAGCAGTGGCAGTGTCTCCCTCACTGAAGCTTCCTTT	CASSGSVSLTEASF
.	TRBV27	medium-sized	TRBJ1-2	TGTGCCAGCAGTCCCGGACAGCCCTATGGCTACACCTTC	CASSPGQPYGYTF
.	TRBV4-3	many	TRBJ2-7	TGCGCCAGCAGCCAAGTGGGGGCCCCGGGAGGCGCCTACGAGCAGTACTTC	CASSQVGAPGGAYEQYF
.	TRBV27	medium-sized	TRBJ1-2	TGTGCCAGCAGGGCCCCCGGGGATTATGGCTACACCTTC	CASRAPGDYGYTF
.	TRBV14	many	TRBJ2-1	TGTGCCAGCAGCCAAGGCGGCGTGATCCGGGATCCCAACGAGAGGGAGCAGTTCTTC	CASSQGGVIRDPNEREQFF
.	TRBV6-2/TRBV6-3	few	TRBJ2-7	TGTGCCAGCAGTTACTCGAACCTAGGGTCCTACGAGCAGTACTTC	CASSYSNLGSYEQYF
.	TRBV7-2	many	TRBJ2-5	TGTGCCAGCAGCGGAGGCAGGGAAGAGACCCAGTACTTC	CASSGGREETQYF
.	TRBV5-5	many	TRBJ1-6	TGTGCCAGCAGCTTGTGGGGCGGGGGTTCACCCCTCCACTTT	CASSLWGGGSPLHF
.	TRBV28	many	TRBJ1-3	TGTGCCAGCAGTTTCGGGACAGGAAACACCATATATTTT	CASSFGTGNTIYF
TRBD2	TRBV12-3/TRBV12-4	many	TRBJ2-1	TGTGCCAGCAGTTTTAGCGGGAGGGCTGATGAGCAGTTCTTC	CASSFSGRADEQFF
TRBD1	TRBV28	many	TRBJ1-5	TGTGCCAGCAGTTGGAGGGACAGGGGGAATGGACAGCCCCAGCATTTT	CASSWRDRGNGQPQHF
.	TRBV3-1	many	TRBJ2-5	TGTGCCAGCAGCCAGAGGGAGACCCAGTACTTC	CASSQRETQYF
.	TRBV5-4	many	TRBJ1-2	TGTGCCAGCAGCTCAACAGTGAAGGAGGTAATTTGGTCCTACACCTTC	CASSSTVKEVIWSYTF
TRBD2	TRBV29-1	many	TRBJ2-3	TGCAGCGTACGTTCCAACAGGGTTAGCGGGAGTATGGGCACAGATACGCAGTATTTT	CSVRSNRVSGSMGTDTQYF
.	TRBV11-2	many	TRBJ2-7	TGTGCCAGCAGCTTAGATGGGAGCGAGCAGTACTTC	CASSLDGSEQYF
.	TRBV9	many	TRBJ1-5	TGTGCCAGCAGCCCCAGCGACCTGGGGCCCCAGCATTTT	CASSPSDLGPQHF
TRBD1	TRBV20-1	many	TRBJ1-2	TGCAGTGCTAGAGACCCCCAGGGGGCGTATGGCTACACCTTC	CSARDPQGAYGYTF
TRBD1	TRBV7-9	many	TRBJ1-1	TGTGCCAGCAGGGACCCGGGACAGGGATACACTGAAGCTTTCTTT	CASRDPGQGYTEAFF
.	TRBV19	many	TRBJ2-7	TGTGCCAGTAGTTACAGGGTAGGGTACGAGCAGTACTTC	CASSYRVGYEQYF
.	TRBV12-3/TRBV12-4	many	TRBJ2-7	TGTGCCAGCAGTTTATCACCGACTGCTCCCGAGCAGTACTTC	CASSLSPTAPEQYF
.	TRBV9	many	TRBJ2-3	TGTGCCAGCAGCGTACTGTGGGACACAGATACGCAGTATTTT	CASSVLWDTDTQYF
.	TRBV28	medium-sized	TRBJ2-7	TGTGCCAGCAGTTTATTTCCCGGGACAACCTACGAGCAGTACTTC	CASSLFPGTTYEQYF
TRBD2	TRBV6-1	many	TRBJ2-2	TGTGCCAGCGGTAGGGGAGGACTAGCGGGCCCCACCGGGGAGCTGTTTTTT	CASGRGGLAGPTGELFF
TRBD2	TRBV20-1	many	TRBJ2-1	TGCAGTGCCAGACTAGCGGATCACAATGAGCAGTTCTTC	CSARLADHNEQFF
TRBD1	TRBV12-3/TRBV12-4	many	TRBJ1-2	TGTGCCAGCAGCCTGACAGGGGGCTATGGCTACACCTTC	CASSLTGGYGYTF
TRBD1	TRBV2	many	TRBJ1-4	TGTGCCACTGGGACAGCGTCTAATGAAAAACTGTTTTTT	CATGTASNEKLFF
.	TRBV4-1	many	TRBJ2-2	TGCGCCAGCAGCCAACTCGCGGGTCCGGGGGAGCTGTTTTTT	CASSQLAGPGELFF
TRBD1	TRBV12-3/TRBV12-4	.	TRBJ1-5	TGTGCCAGCAGCCAGGCAGGACAGGGAAAACAGCCCCAGCATTTT	CASSQAGQGKQPQHF
TRBD2	TRBV7-8	many	TRBJ2-3	TGTGCCAGCAGCATTCTAGCGGGAGAGGGTAGGGATACGCAGTATTTT	CASSILAGEGRDTQYF
TRBD1	TRBV7-2	many	TRBJ2-5	TGTGCCAGCAGCTTAGTGACAGGGGGAAGCCAAGAGACCCAGTACTTC	CASSLVTGGSQETQYF